Reported below is one TCR beta chain. Sequenced by immunoSEQ multiplex PCR; TCRdb stores in-frame clones only, minus some. The data show hundreds of thousands of clones, with approximately 83% seen just once and roughly 3.5% held by the top ten. The sample originates from a study of blood T cell repertoires in COVID-19. Adults between roughly 18 and 95 years of age took part from more than 20 US areas. CDR3 length: 13 amino acids. V was clipped by 8 bases and J by 7 bases; unmatched bases: 6. Per germline, CDR1 MNHEY and CDR2 SVGAGI. Sequencing was done on a sample of PBMCs or T cells enriched from blood (not recorded which). The receptor was isolated from a woman in her thirties or forties with acute COVID-19. This chain connects TRBV6-5 to TRBJ2-2; 8 bases match TRBD2. The CDR3 loop reads CASEREMIGELFF. The DNA for the CDR3 is TGTGCCAGCGAGCGGGAGATGATCGGGGAGCTGTTTTTT.